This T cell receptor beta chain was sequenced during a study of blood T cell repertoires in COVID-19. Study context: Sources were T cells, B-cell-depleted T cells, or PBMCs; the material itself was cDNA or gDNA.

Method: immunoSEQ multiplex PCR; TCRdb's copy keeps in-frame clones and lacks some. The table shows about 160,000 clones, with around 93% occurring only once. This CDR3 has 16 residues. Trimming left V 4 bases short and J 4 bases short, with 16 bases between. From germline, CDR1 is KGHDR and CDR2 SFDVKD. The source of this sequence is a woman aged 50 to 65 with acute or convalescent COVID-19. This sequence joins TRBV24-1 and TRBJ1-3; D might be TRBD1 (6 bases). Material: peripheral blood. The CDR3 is CATSDPKQGSGNTIYF. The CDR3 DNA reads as TGTGCCACCAGTGACCCAAAACAGGGATCCGGAAACACCATATATTTT.